This T cell receptor (beta chain) comes out of a study of post-analysis software for immune sequencing data. Study details: Secondary progressive, relapsing-remitting and progressive-relapsing multiple sclerosis were among the included disease courses.

Prepared libraries of TCR beta cDNA carried unique molecular identifiers. TCRdb redid the calling of the PCR reads with MiXCR, one entry per CDR3 protein. The sample contains more than 500,000 distinct CDR3 sequences, 30% to 40% of which appear only once. Study findings and constraints: Relative to controls, patients had about 5 TRBV segments at higher frequency, with TRBV5-6, TRBV5-1 and TRBV20-1 among these. Under the F measure, samples that were prepared in one batch clustered strongly together. Relative to controls, patients with multiple sclerosis showed significantly lower normalized Chao1 diversity.

In its sample, this clonotype was seen many times. The antigen is undetermined. The CDR3 is 15 amino acids. Per the germline V gene, CDR1 is SGDLS and CDR2 is YYNGEE. Trimming removed 0 bases from V and 6 bases from J, with 13 bases in between. The V gene is TRBV9, the J gene TRBJ2-4; D call uncertain. This clonotype was obtained from a girl aged 2 to 17 with multiple sclerosis. Sequencing input: blood. The CDR3, as DNA: TGTGCCAGCAGCGTAGGTAATCACGGGTCAAACATTCAGTACTTC. It specifies CASSVGNHGSNIQYF.